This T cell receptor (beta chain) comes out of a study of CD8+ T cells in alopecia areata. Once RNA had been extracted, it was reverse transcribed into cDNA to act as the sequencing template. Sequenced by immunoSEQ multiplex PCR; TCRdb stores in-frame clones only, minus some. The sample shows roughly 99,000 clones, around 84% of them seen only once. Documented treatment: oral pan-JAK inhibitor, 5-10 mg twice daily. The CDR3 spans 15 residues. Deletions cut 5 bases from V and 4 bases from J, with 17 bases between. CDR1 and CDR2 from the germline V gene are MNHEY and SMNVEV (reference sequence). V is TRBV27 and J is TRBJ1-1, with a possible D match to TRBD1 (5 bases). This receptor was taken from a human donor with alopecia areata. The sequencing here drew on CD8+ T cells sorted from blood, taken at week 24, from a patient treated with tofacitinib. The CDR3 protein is CASSRGRSRGTEAFF. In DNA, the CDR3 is TGTGCCAGCAGTAGGGGACGATCGAGAGGCACTGAAGCTTTCTTT.